A single sample is the source of the 10 T cell receptor beta chains below, sequenced in a study of CD8+CD57+ T cells in acquired aplastic anemia. Genomic DNA provided the template from which TCR beta VDJ and CDR3 profiles were obtained. TCRdb passed the reads through MiXCR, listing each CDR3 protein once. The table has more than 150,000 distinct CDR3 sequences, almost 50% seen once; the top ten hold approximately 13%. Individuals selected for sequencing had exhibited CD8+CD57+ cell expansion on flow cytometry. Sequences were obtained from sorted CD4+, CD8+, or CD8+CD57+ T cells (not recorded which) from PBMCs. These receptors were collected from a human donor with aplastic anemia.

This clonotype has ten or more counts. The CDR3 sequence is CASSRAGEEDTQYF. The CDR3 nucleotides read TGCGCCAGCAGCCGGGCAGGGGAGGAAGATACGCAGTATTTT. This chain links TRBV5-1 with TRBJ2-3; D might be TRBD1 or TRBD2, each matching 6 bases. V dropped 4 bases and J dropped 5 bases, with 14 bases sitting between them. The CDR3 covers 14 residues. CDR1 SGHRS and CDR2 YFSETQ come from the germline V gene. The whole variable domain, filled in from reference TRBV5-1 and TRBJ2-3, reads KAGVTQTPRYLIKTRGQQVTLSCSPISGHRSVSWYQQTPGQGLQFLFEYFSETQRNKGNFPGRFSGRQFSNSRSEMNVSTLELGDSALYLCASSRAGEEDTQYFGPGTRLTVL.

This clonotype came up a few times. V usage is TRBV15 and J usage is TRBJ2-5; possibly TRBD2 for D (5 bases). CDR3 length: 15 amino acids. Germline-derived CDR1 and CDR2 are LNHNV and YYDKDF (reference sequence). With 1 base removed from V and 3 bases from J, the gap between germline ends came to 12 bases. CDR3 nucleotides: TGTGCCACCAGCAGAGGGCAAGGGCGGGAAGAGACCCAGTACTTC. Translation gives CATSRGQGREETQYF.

The CDR3, as DNA: TGTGCCAGCAGTTATAGAGTGGACGGTGGGCAGCCCCAGCATTTT. Its protein product is CASSYRVDGGQPQHF. J is TRBJ1-5 and V is TRBV6-5; D unresolved. The V gene lost 3 bases and the J gene lost 7 bases, with 16 bases spanning the gap. The germline CDR1 and CDR2 sequences are MNHEY and SVGAGI. The CDR3 extends over 15 amino acids.

This clonotype was found many times. The chain employs TRBV20-1 and TRBJ2-7; no clear D. This CDR3 is built from 13 residues. Germline values: CDR1 DFQATT, CDR2 SNEGSKA (reference sequence). V lost 3 bases and J lost 2, with 11 bases in between. Written as DNA, the CDR3 is TGCAGTGCTAGGAAGCAAGAAACCTACGAGCAGTACTTC. Its translation is CSARKQETYEQYF.

About this clonotype itself: This may arise from a read error, as a much more abundant clone is one base away. The rearrangement joins TRBV5-1 to TRBJ2-2; D tentatively reads TRBD1 or TRBD2 (5 bases each). Per the germline V gene, CDR1 is SGHRS and CDR2 is YFSETQ. The CDR3 has 12 amino acids. Trimming took 5 bases from V and 3 from J, leaving 5 bases between them. The chain's CDR3 is CASRGDTGELFF. Here the CDR3 DNA reads TGCGCCAGCAGGGGGGACACCGGGGAGCTGTTTTTT.

This clonotype was counted at least ten times. The chain couples TRBV7-2 to TRBJ1-3; 8 bases align to TRBD1. In germline, CDR1 is SGHTA, CDR2 FQGNSA. Trimming removed 5 bases from V and 3 bases from J; junction bases left unmatched: 15. The CDR3 consists of 18 residues. The CDR3 nucleotides are TGTGCCAGCAGCCCGACTTCAGGACAGGGAAGGTTTGGAAACACCATATATTTT. Translation gives CASSPTSGQGRFGNTIYF. Complete variable domain (other parts from reference TRBV7-2 and TRBJ1-3): GAGVSQSPSNKVTEKGKDVELRCDPISGHTALYWYRQSLGQGLEFLIYFQGNSAPDKSGLPSDRFSAERTGGSVSTLTIQRTQQEDSAVYLCASSPTSGQGRFGNTIYFGEGSWLTVV.

The genes are TRBV7-9 and TRBJ1-4; 11 nucleotides agree with TRBD1. Germline V gene sequence: CDR1 SEHNR, CDR2 FQNEAQ (reference sequence). V lost 5 bases and J lost 8; bases outside the gene matches: 7. The CDR3 length is 15 residues. The CDR3 coding sequence is TGTGCCAGCAGCCTAAGGACAGGGGGCGCAGAAAAACTGTTTTTT. This translates into CASSLRTGGAEKLFF. Full variable domain (remainder filled in from reference TRBV7-9 and TRBJ1-4): DTGVSQNPRHKITKRGQNVTFRCDPISEHNRLYWYRQTLGQGPEFLTYFQNEAQLEKSRLLSDRFSAERPKGSFSTLEIQRTEQGDSAMYLCASSLRTGGAEKLFFGSGTQLSVL.

This clonotype was recorded many times. This chain links TRBV10-3 with TRBJ1-2, with TRBD1 matching 9 bases. Looked up from germline, CDR1 is ENHRY and CDR2 is SYGVKD. V lost 6 bases, J lost 4 bases, and 6 bases stayed unmatched. The CDR3 has 14 residues. CDR3 sequence: CAIRGTDRGYGYTF. Here the CDR3 DNA reads TGTGCCATCAGGGGTACGGACAGGGGCTATGGCTACACCTTC.

This clonotype showed up just a few times. The genes are TRBV12-3 or TRBV12-4 and TRBJ1-6, with D perhaps TRBD1 (6 bases). The CDR3 consists of 15 residues. Trimming pared 4 bases from V and 4 bases from J, leaving 11 bases between. CDR3 loop: CASSSGTLYNSPLHF. In nucleotides, the CDR3 is TGTGCCAGCAGTTCTGGGACACTATATAATTCACCCCTCCACTTT.

This clonotype was counted between two and nine times. V and J are TRBV7-6 and TRBJ1-5; D unclear. The CDR3 is made up of 13 amino acids. Germline-derived CDR1 and CDR2 are SGHVS and FNYEAQ. The germline V and J ends were trimmed by 4 bases and 0 bases, with 4 bases remaining between them. The CDR3 DNA reads TGTGCCAGCAGCTCGAGTAGCAATCAGCCCCAGCATTTT. Protein sequence: CASSSSSNQPQHF.